This T cell receptor (beta chain) was identified during a study of cytomegalovirus exposure and HLA in healthy donors. Note on this clone: Its antigen is unknown.

The CDR3 totals 13 residues. V was pared by 3 bases and J by 5 bases, with 10 bases between. Germline lookup yields CDR1 ENHRY and CDR2 SYGVKD. General study findings and limits: Highly shared variants forming one cluster were likely a sequencing artifact. In a later analysis, most CMV-associated TCR beta chains appeared HLA-restricted. As confirmed in vitro, a few CMV-associated chains were specific for CMV antigens.

The PCR used 60 Vbeta and 13 Jbeta primers. Data came from immunoSEQ multiplex PCR; TCRdb stores just in-frame clones and leaves some out. The data contain 150,000 to 200,000 clones, around 78% of them singletons. This sequence originates from a woman between 40 and 55 years old in good health and CMV-seronegative. The chain joins TRBV10-3 to TRBJ2-5; tentatively, D is TRBD1 (5 bases). Sequences were obtained from PBMCs. CDR3 in DNA: TGTGCCATCAGTGACCAGGGCTTGGAGACCCAGTACTTC. This translates into CAISDQGLETQYF.